This T cell receptor beta chain was sequenced during a study of cytomegalovirus exposure and HLA in healthy donors. Study-level points and caveats: Across donors, presence/absence analyses took sequencing depth to be roughly uniform.

The ends lost 7 bases at V and 2 bases at J; junction bases unmatched: 9. This CDR3 region has 15 residues. Germline V CDR1 and CDR2: MNHNS, SASEGT. Details on this clone: The antigen is unknown.

The primer mix had 60 Vbeta and 13 Jbeta primers. Data came from immunoSEQ multiplex PCR; TCRdb stores just in-frame clones and leaves some out. Counted here are about 140,000 clones, about 80% occurring once; the ten biggest clones make up roughly 9.9%. The specimen sequenced was PBMCs. The chain combines TRBV6-1 with TRBJ2-7; 9 positions agree with TRBD2. The receptor's source is a woman aged 60 to 75 in good health and CMV-seropositive. As DNA, the CDR3 is TGTGCCAGCACGAGAGTAGCGGGAGAAGCCTACGAGCAGTACTTC. It translates to CASTRVAGEAYEQYF.